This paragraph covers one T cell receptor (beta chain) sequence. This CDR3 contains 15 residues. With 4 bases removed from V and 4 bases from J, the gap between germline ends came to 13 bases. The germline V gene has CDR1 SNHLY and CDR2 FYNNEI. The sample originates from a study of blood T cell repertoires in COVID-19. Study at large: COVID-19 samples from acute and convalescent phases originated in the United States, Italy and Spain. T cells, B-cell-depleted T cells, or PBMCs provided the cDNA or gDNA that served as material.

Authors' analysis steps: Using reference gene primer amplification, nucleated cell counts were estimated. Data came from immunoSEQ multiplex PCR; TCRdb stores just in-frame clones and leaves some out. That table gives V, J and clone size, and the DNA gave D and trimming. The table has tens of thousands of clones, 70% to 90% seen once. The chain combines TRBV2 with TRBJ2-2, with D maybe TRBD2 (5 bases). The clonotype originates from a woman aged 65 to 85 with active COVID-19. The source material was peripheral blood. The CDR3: CASSGLLAATGELFF. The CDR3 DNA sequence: TGTGCCAGCAGTGGTTTGCTAGCTGCCACCGGGGAGCTGTTTTTT.